Listed below are T cell receptor beta chains from one sample, sequenced in a study of beta chain features in type 1 diabetes. Clones were read by immunoSEQ multiplex PCR, and TCRdb kept only the in-frame ones, dropping some. Among some 220,000 clones listed, approximately 10% were seen once. Sequencing input: central memory CD4+ T cells from blood. These TCRs come from a man younger than 30 in good health. CDR3s include the opening cysteine and the closing phenylalanine or tryptophan. A D gene is named only where the DNA matches it firmly. For some rows the clone size is stated as once, few or many, or as a class when expanded; others skip it.

v_gene	j_gene	abundance	d_gene	CDR3nt	CDR3aa
TRBV7-9	TRBJ1-1	-	TRBD1	TGTGCCAGCAGCTCCCTCCGGGACAGCGCGAACACTGAAGCTTTCTTT	CASSSLRDSANTEAFF
TRBV29-1	TRBJ2-2	few	TRBD2	TGCAGCGTCGCTAGCGGGAGGGCCTCGGGCGGGGAGCTGTTTTTT	CSVASGRASGGELFF
TRBV6-5	TRBJ2-3	many	TRBD2	TGTGCCAGCAGTTATTCCGCCGGGGGGGCAGATACGCAGTATTTT	CASSYSAGGADTQYF
TRBV29-1	TRBJ1-5	many	-	TGCAGCGTTGAACCAGGGCCTGGTCAGCCCCAGCATTTT	CSVEPGPGQPQHF
TRBV29-1	TRBJ1-2	few	TRBD1	TGCAGCGGGACGGCCTCGTCAGGGGGCTCTGGCTACACCTTC	CSGTASSGGSGYTF
TRBV9	TRBJ2-7	-	TRBD1	TGTGCCAGCAGCGGGACAGGGATGCACGAGCAGTACTTC	CASSGTGMHEQYF
TRBV7-2	TRBJ2-1	few	TRBD2	TGTGCCAGCATCAATAGCGGGGCTCGCTACAATGAGCAGTTCTTC	CASINSGARYNEQFF
TRBV7-3	TRBJ2-5	-	-	TGTGCCAGCAGCTTAAGGCGGACCACCCCGTTTGAGACCCAGTACTTC	CASSLRRTTPFETQYF
TRBV6-5	TRBJ2-2	few	-	TGTGCCAGCAGTTTAGCTGGCGGCAGTTCACCCGGGGAGCTGTTTTTT	CASSLAGGSSPGELFF
TRBV7-2	TRBJ2-3	few	-	TGTGCCAGCAGCTTGGGGACACTTAACACAGATACGCAGTATTTT	CASSLGTLNTDTQYF
TRBV5-1	TRBJ2-7	many	TRBD2	TGCGCCAGCAAACTAGCGGGAGGCTACGAGCAGTACTTC	CASKLAGGYEQYF
TRBV6-5	TRBJ2-7	-	TRBD2	TGTGCCAGCAGGCGGACTAGCGGGAGTGCCTACGAGCAGTACTTC	CASRRTSGSAYEQYF
TRBV5-1	TRBJ2-3	many	-	TGCGCCAGCAGCTCGACTCCTTCCACAGATACGCAGTATTTT	CASSSTPSTDTQYF
TRBV15	TRBJ2-7	-	-	TGTGCCACCAGCAGAGAGAGACTAGGTCGCTACGAGCAGTACTTC	CATSRERLGRYEQYF
TRBV13	TRBJ2-1	-	TRBD1	TGTGCCAGCAGCTTAGCAGACAGGGGGAGAGACAATGAGCAGTTCTTC	CASSLADRGRDNEQFF
TRBV11-3	TRBJ1-1	-	-	TGTGCCAGCAGCTTAACAGGACAGCCCATGAACACTGAAGCTTTCTTT	CASSLTGQPMNTEAFF
TRBV10-3	TRBJ2-1	-	-	TGTGCCATCAGTGAACACTCCTACAATGAGCAGTTCTTC	CAISEHSYNEQFF
TRBV6-5	TRBJ2-7	-	-	TGTGCCAGCAGTCTAACGGGGGAGCAGTACTTC	CASSLTGEQYF
TRBV7-9	TRBJ2-3	-	-	TGTGCCAGCAGCGACCACCGGCGGGGCGCAGATACGCAGTATTTT	CASSDHRRGADTQYF
TRBV6-5	TRBJ2-2	few	TRBD2	TGTGCCAGCAGTTTAATAGCGGGAGGGAGGACCGGGGAGCTGTTTTTT	CASSLIAGGRTGELFF
TRBV11-2	TRBJ2-3	-	-	TGTGCCAGCAGCTTAGGTTTTGGAGATACGCAGTATTTT	CASSLGFGDTQYF